A single sample gave rise to the 5 T cell receptor beta chains below, sequenced in a study of Graves' ophthalmopathy and Graves' hyperthyroidism. Beta-chain TCR CDR3 regions were amplified from RNA transcripts. RT-PCR in the first round used HTBI primers; a second-round multiplex PCR followed. Via MiXCR, TCRdb re-called the multiplex PCR reads, giving one row per CDR3 protein. The sample lists about 240,000 distinct CDR3 sequences, 40% to 50% occurring once. The sample taken for sequencing was peripheral blood. Receptors were obtained from an adult man with Graves' ophthalmopathy.

This clonotype was seen more than once but under ten times. This chain links TRBV4-1 with TRBJ1-1, with D unclear. Germline V gives CDR1 MGHRA, CDR2 YSYEKL. V lost 2 bases, J lost 5 bases, and 12 bases lay in between. The CDR3 totals 14 residues. The CDR3 nucleotides are TGCGCCAGCAGCCAACGAAGGGAAAGAACTGAAGCTTTCTTT. The encoded protein is CASSQRRERTEAFF.

This chain connects TRBV10-3 to TRBJ2-5; D perhaps matches TRBD1 (5 bases). Trimming removed 4 bases at V and 5 bases at J, with 11 bases between. The length of the CDR3 is 13 residues. The germline gives CDR1 ENHRY, CDR2 SYGVKD. The CDR3 reads CAISGTGRETQYF. Here the CDR3 DNA reads TGTGCCATCAGTGGCACAGGTAGGGAGACCCAGTACTTC.

The chain employs TRBV29-1 and TRBJ2-7; possible D gene TRBD2, 8 bases. V was shortened by 7 bases and J by 0 bases, with 25 bases between the two germline ends. The CDR3 length is 17 residues. In germline, CDR1 is SQVTM, CDR2 ANQGSEA. The CDR3 DNA reads as TGCAGCGCTACAGGGGACCTAGCGGGTTACAGCTCCTACGAGCAGTACTTC. As protein: CSATGDLAGYSSYEQYF.

The chain is built from TRBV29-1 and TRBJ2-7; TRBD1 matches at 11 bases. Germline assignment: CDR1 SQVTM and CDR2 ANQGSEA. This CDR3 contains 14 residues. With V trimmed by 6 bases and J by 5 bases, 9 bases remained unmatched. This CDR3 reads CSVGRTGGGDEQYF. In nucleotides, the CDR3 is TGCAGCGTGGGGCGGACAGGGGGCGGGGACGAGCAGTACTTC.

The chain uses TRBV7-9 and TRBJ2-3; maybe TRBD1 (6 bases). CDR1 and CDR2 (germline): SEHNR, FQNEAQ (reference sequence). V gave up 8 bases and J gave up 0 bases, with 9 bases separating them. This CDR3 region has 13 residues. The CDR3 region is CASPGHSTDTQYF. The CDR3 region has the DNA TGTGCCAGCCCGGGACATAGCACAGATACGCAGTATTTT.